These 25 T cell receptor beta chains were sequenced from one sample in a study of blood T cell repertoires in COVID-19. Produced via immunoSEQ multiplex PCR; TCRdb's table is partial and in-frame only. The repertoire consists of some 340,000 clones, with about 87% occurring once and the leading ten covering about 5.4%. The sample consisted of PBMCs or T cells enriched from blood (not recorded which). These receptors were collected from a woman younger than 45 who had recovered from COVID-19.

The chain links TRBV12-1 to TRBJ2-7; the DNA was not compared with TRBD2, the D call given in the table. TRBV12-1 is a pseudogene locus. CDR3 length equals 17 residues. This CDR3 reads CASSEGLETSRPYEQYF. CDR3 coding DNA: TGTGCCAGCAGTGAGGGCTTAGAGACTAGCAGACCCTACGAGCAGTACTTC.

The V and J genes are TRBV6-5 and TRBJ2-3; D ambiguous. CDR3 size: 14 residues. Germline loops: CDR1 MNHEY, CDR2 SVGAGI. Deletions cut 6 bases from V and 1 base from J, with 11 bases between. As DNA, the CDR3 is TGTGCCAGCAGGGTCTTAAGCGGCACAGATACGCAGTATTTT. Protein sequence: CASRVLSGTDTQYF.

The V call is TRBV7-8, the J call TRBJ1-4, with D possibly being TRBD1 (5 bases). This CDR3 comprises 14 residues. Between the trimmed V and J ends, which lost 5 bases and 8 bases, there was a span of 15 bases. CDR1 and CDR2 from the germline V gene are SGHVS and FQNEAQ. CDR3: CASSRANGGEKLFF. The CDR3 region has the DNA TGTGCCAGCAGCCGAGCGAATGGGGGGGAAAAACTGTTTTTT.

The chain has TRBV7-9 and TRBJ2-2, with D possibly matching TRBD2 (6 bases). The CDR3 contains 15 residues. Germline loops: CDR1 SEHNR, CDR2 FQNEAQ (reference sequence). V lost 1 base to trimming and J lost 3 bases, with 9 bases between them. The CDR3 DNA reads TGTGCCAGCAGCTTAGGCGGGATCCACACCGGGGAGCTGTTTTTT. It encodes CASSLGGIHTGELFF.

Here the CDR3 reads CASSVLAGGTDTQYF. The CDR3 DNA follows: TGTGCCAGCAGCGTACTAGCGGGGGGCACAGATACGCAGTATTTT. The chain is built from TRBV9 and TRBJ2-3; the match to TRBD2 covers 10 bases. This CDR3 region has 15 residues. The trim removed 1 base at V and 1 base at J, leaving 0 bases unmatched. Germline CDR1 SGDLS, CDR2 YYNGEE.

The gene calls are TRBV18 and TRBJ1-4; possible D gene TRBD1, 6 bases. Trimming pared 3 bases from V and 6 bases from J, leaving 11 bases between. Germline CDR1 is KGHSH and CDR2 is LQKENI. This CDR3 spans 14 amino acids. The CDR3 DNA reads as TGTGCCAGCTCACCGGGGGGGCTGGATGAAAAACTGTTTTTT. Protein product: CASSPGGLDEKLFF.

This chain joins TRBV5-4 and TRBJ2-3; TRBD2 matches at 12 bases. The CDR3 is 16 residues long. V trimming: 5 bases; J trimming: 0 bases; junction bases outside the gene matches: 4. Germline V gene lookup returns CDR1 SGHNT and CDR2 YYREEE (reference sequence). The CDR3 coding sequence is TGTGCCAGCAGTATGGGACTAGCGGGTAGCACAGATACGCAGTATTTT. This codes for CASSMGLAGSTDTQYF.

The rearrangement uses TRBV19 and TRBJ1-5, with D possibly matching TRBD1 (6 bases). Deletions cut 5 bases from V and 0 bases from J, with 11 bases between. The CDR3 runs to 15 residues. Germline V gene sequence: CDR1 LNHDA, CDR2 SQIVND (reference sequence). This CDR3 is CASSVTGNSNQPQHF. For the CDR3, the DNA is TGTGCCAGTAGTGTCACAGGGAATAGCAATCAGCCCCAGCATTTT.

The genes are TRBV30 and TRBJ2-3; D might be TRBD2 (6 bases). The CDR3 consists of 17 residues. With 0 bases removed from V and 6 bases from J, the gap between germline ends came to 22 bases. Germline loops: CDR1 GTSNPN, CDR2 SVGIG (reference sequence). CDR3 DNA: TGTGCCTGGAGTGTAGAGGAGGGGTACCCTGGGTTGGATACGCAGTATTTT. This translates into CAWSVEEGYPGLDTQYF.

This chain connects TRBV7-8 to TRBJ2-3, with 7 bases aligning to TRBD1. J gave up 1 base and V 8 bases, and 6 bases lay outside the gene matches. The CDR3 is 14 amino acids. From germline, CDR1 is SGHVS and CDR2 FQNEAQ. The CDR3 sequence: CASAWDRGTDTQYF. The DNA of the CDR3 is TGTGCCAGCGCCTGGGACAGAGGCACAGATACGCAGTATTTT.

The chain uses TRBV6-1 and TRBJ1-5; TRBD1 is a possible D gene (5 bases). The germline V gene encodes CDR1 MNHNS and CDR2 SASEGT. The CDR3 covers 19 residues. Between the trimmed V and J ends, which lost 2 bases and 0 bases, there was a span of 20 bases. The CDR3 here is CASSERGRGGGVSNQPQHF. For the CDR3, the DNA is TGTGCCAGCAGTGAACGGGGAAGGGGAGGAGGGGTTAGCAATCAGCCCCAGCATTTT.

The chain is built from TRBV5-5 and TRBJ2-1; 9 bases map to TRBD1. V lost 4 bases, J lost 8 bases, and 10 bases stayed unmatched. CDR1 is SGHKS and CDR2 is YYEKEE in the germline V gene (reference sequence). The CDR3 has 15 residues. In DNA form, the CDR3 reads TGTGCCAGCAGCCGAGCCGGGACAGGGAATTATGAGCAGTTCTTC. Its protein is CASSRAGTGNYEQFF.

The CDR3: CASSLGTSGLVGEQYF. CDR3 DNA sequence: TGTGCCAGCAGCTTAGGGACTAGCGGGTTAGTTGGCGAGCAGTACTTC. The V gene is TRBV5-4, the J gene TRBJ2-7; 12 nucleotides agree with TRBD2. The CDR3 has 16 amino acids. The ends lost 2 bases at V and 6 bases at J; junction bases unmatched: 9. Germline CDR1 is SGHNT and CDR2 is YYREEE (reference sequence).

This chain links TRBV4-1 with TRBJ1-2, with D perhaps matching TRBD1 (5 bases). This CDR3 comprises 14 residues. Trimming took 6 bases from V and 8 from J, leaving 19 bases between them. Germline V gene sequence: CDR1 MGHRA, CDR2 YSYEKL. The CDR3 region has the DNA TGCGCCAGCAGTTTGGCCCCTGGAGGGGAGGGCTACACCTTC. This translates into CASSLAPGGEGYTF.

The rearrangement uses TRBV30 and TRBJ1-4; unclear D gene. Germline CDR1 is GTSNPN and CDR2 is SVGIG (reference sequence). Trimming stripped 3 bases from V and 7 bases from J, with 9 bases between. The CDR3 consists of 12 residues. CDR3 DNA: TGTGCCTGGAGCCTAGGGAGTGAAAAACTGTTTTTT. Translated: CAWSLGSEKLFF.

V and J are TRBV6-5 and TRBJ2-7, with D hard to call. From germline, CDR1 is MNHEY and CDR2 SVGAGI. The V gene lost 3 bases and the J gene lost 1 base, with 7 bases spanning the gap. This CDR3 has 13 amino acids. The CDR3 coding sequence is TGTGCCAGCAGTTATGGCCCTTCCTACGAGCAGTACTTC. Its translation: CASSYGPSYEQYF.

The chain links TRBV29-1 to TRBJ1-4; D call uncertain. The germline CDR1 and CDR2 sequences are SQVTM and ANQGSEA. The V end was cut by 4 bases, the J end by 7 bases, with 10 bases between. CDR3 size: 12 residues. The CDR3 coding sequence is TGCAGCGTTGTTACAGTGAGTGAAAAACTGTTTTTT. Residues: CSVVTVSEKLFF. Full variable domain (remainder filled in from reference TRBV29-1 and TRBJ1-4): SAVISQKPSRDICQRGTSLTIQCQVDSQVTMMFWYRQQPGQSLTLIATANQGSEATYESGFVIDKFPISRPNLTFSTLTVSNMSPEDSSIYLCSVVTVSEKLFFGSGTQLSVL.

The chain is built from TRBV4-1 and TRBJ2-3, with 8 bases matching TRBD2. This CDR3 has 16 residues. Germline trimming cut 0 bases from V and 2 bases from J; bases unmatched to any gene: 4. Germline loops: CDR1 MGHRA, CDR2 YSYEKL. DNA for the CDR3: TGCGCCAGCAGCCAAGATCGGGGGGGAATCACAGATACGCAGTATTTT. Protein: CASSQDRGGITDTQYF.

To note about this clone: One end of the junction does not line up with germline, which may come from a read error. The V call is TRBV7-2, the J call TRBJ1-1; D not certain. This CDR3 contains 11 residues. CDR1 SGHTA and CDR2 FQGNSA come from the germline V gene. CDR3 loop: CASSLKATRIF. Written as DNA, the CDR3 is TGTGCCAGCAGCTTAAAAGCCACGAGGATCTTT.

The genes are TRBV2 and TRBJ1-6, with 8 bases that match TRBD1. The CDR3 runs to 13 residues. Germline assignment: CDR1 SNHLY and CDR2 FYNNEI. Trimming removed 3 bases from V and 14 bases from J; junction bases left unmatched: 6. The CDR3 region is CASSDINRGALHF. Written as DNA, the CDR3 is TGTGCCAGCAGTGACATCAACAGGGGGGCCCTCCACTTT.

The chain has TRBV5-1 and TRBJ2-3, with D uncertain. The V end lost 2 bases, the J end lost 0 bases, and 4 bases lay between the germline ends. CDR1 SGHRS and CDR2 YFSETQ come from the germline V gene. This CDR3 contains 13 residues. In DNA, the CDR3 is TGCGCCAGCAGCTTCCAGAGCACAGATACGCAGTATTTT. It codes for CASSFQSTDTQYF.

This clone was seen only once. DNA of the CDR3: TGTGCCAGCAGCCAAGACAGGGACAGGGTTATGAAGGGTGGTCACACTGAAGCTTTCTTT. Its protein product is CASSQDRDRVMKGGHTEAFF. The chain joins TRBV3-1 (or the pseudogene TRBV3-2) to TRBJ1-1, with TRBD1 matching 9 bases. CDR3 size: 20 residues. Germline V gene sequence: CDR1 LGHDT, CDR2 YNNKEL (reference sequence). Trimming at V came to 0 bases and at J to 3 bases, leaving 17 bases not matched to a gene.

The V and J genes are TRBV9 and TRBJ1-1; D is unresolved. Deletions cut 4 bases from V and 0 bases from J, with 13 bases between. Germline CDR1 and CDR2: SGDLS and YYNGEE. The CDR3 contains 15 residues. The CDR3 spells CASSPSGNVNTEAFF. The CDR3 bases are TGTGCCAGCAGCCCCTCGGGAAATGTGAACACTGAAGCTTTCTTT.

The table lists this clone with a few counts. The chain has TRBV18 and TRBJ1-4; 7 positions match TRBD1. Looked up from germline, CDR1 is KGHSH and CDR2 is LQKENI. The junction had 6 bases not matched to a gene; V was cut back by 3 bases and J by 8 bases. The length of the CDR3 is 14 residues. In nucleotides, the CDR3 is TGTGCCAGCTCACCGCGACAGGGCTGGGAAAAACTGTTTTTT. Its translation is CASSPRQGWEKLFF.

The rearrangement uses TRBV5-4 and TRBJ2-1; 7 positions agree with TRBD1. Germline values: CDR1 SGHNT, CDR2 YYREEE (reference sequence). The trim removed 0 bases at V and 9 bases at J, leaving 6 bases unmatched. This CDR3 has 14 amino acids. In DNA form, the CDR3 reads TGTGCCAGCAGCTTGGAACAGGGGTTTCTTGAGCAGTTCTTC. Its protein is CASSLEQGFLEQFF.